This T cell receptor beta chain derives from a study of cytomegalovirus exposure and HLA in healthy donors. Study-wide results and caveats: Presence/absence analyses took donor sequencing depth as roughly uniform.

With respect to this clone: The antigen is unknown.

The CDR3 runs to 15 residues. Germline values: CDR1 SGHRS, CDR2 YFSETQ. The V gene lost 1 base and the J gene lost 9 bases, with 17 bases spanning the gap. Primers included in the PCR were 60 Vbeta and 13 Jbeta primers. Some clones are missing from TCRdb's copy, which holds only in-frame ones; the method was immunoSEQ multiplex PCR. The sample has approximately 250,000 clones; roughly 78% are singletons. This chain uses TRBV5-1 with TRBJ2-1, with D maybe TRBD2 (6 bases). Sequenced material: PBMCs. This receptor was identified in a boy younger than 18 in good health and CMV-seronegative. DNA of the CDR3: TGCGCCAGCAGCTTGCCGCACGGGACTTCAACTGAGCAGTTCTTC. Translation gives CASSLPHGTSTEQFF.